The rows below give T cell receptor beta chains drawn from one sample of a study of shared clonotypes between healthy human individuals. The repertoire was sequenced with immunoSEQ multiplex PCR; TCRdb's copy has only in-frame clones and lacks some. Of over 950,000 clones detected, approximately 80% appear once; the ten largest clones hold almost 0.9%. Source material: memory CD4+ T cells from PBMCs. The receptors shown here come from a man between 18 and 29 years old in good health. Some clones in this sample may be carry-over from other donors' samples. CDR3s leave out the opening cysteine and the closing phenylalanine or tryptophan. D genes are given only for firm matches. Only part of the rows carry a size: once, few, many, or a class if the clone is expanded.

D | J | V | size | CDR3
NA | TRBJ1-2 | TRBV6-1 | few | ASIDWGRYYGYT
TRBD2 | TRBJ2-2 | TRBV27 | NA | ASTWRDRGTSGSWNTGELF
NA | TRBJ1-2 | TRBV7-9 | NA | ASSSPSDGYT
TRBD2 | TRBJ2-7 | TRBV6-5 | NA | ASSRGEAQQY
NA | TRBJ2-5 | TRBV9 | NA | ASSVGVSAETQY
TRBD1 | TRBJ2-7 | TRBV7-9 | NA | ASSLVPGGVWY
NA | TRBJ1-2 | TRBV18 | many | ASSPMGEEKGYT
TRBD2 | TRBJ2-2 | TRBV18 | NA | ASSPGLAGVAGELF
NA | TRBJ2-3 | TRBV11-2 | NA | ASSIRDRGTDTQY
NA | TRBJ2-7 | TRBV28 | NA | ASSRRARDFNSYEQY
NA | TRBJ2-3 | TRBV9 | few | ASSDAADTQY
NA | TRBJ2-4 | TRBV29-1 | NA | SVEGAGIQNIQY
NA | TRBJ2-5 | TRBV19 | NA | ASSIRRRGQETQY
NA | TRBJ2-3 | TRBV4-2 | NA | ASSQVSGADTQY
TRBD1 | TRBJ2-7 | TRBV7-9 | NA | ASSNRDRGFREQY
NA | TRBJ2-1 | TRBV7-9 | few | ASSLGRGAYNEQF
NA | TRBJ2-2 | TRBV27 | many | ASSLLRDPGRTGELF
TRBD2 | TRBJ2-1 | TRBV7-2 | NA | ASSFSEGLGSFYGQF
NA | TRBJ2-1 | TRBV5-6 | NA | ASSLFAGQQYNEQF
NA | TRBJ2-1 | TRBV20-1 | NA | SAVRNEQF
NA | TRBJ1-2 | TRBV2 | few | ASSEQGFWGYT
NA | TRBJ1-2 | TRBV5-4 | NA | ASSRDYVVANYGYT
TRBD2 | TRBJ2-5 | TRBV7-2 | NA | ASSLANGGVETQY
NA | TRBJ1-2 | TRBV28 | NA | ASSFGSNYGYT
NA | TRBJ1-4 | TRBV28 | NA | ASSRPTEKLF
TRBD2 | TRBJ2-7 | TRBV7-2 | NA | ASSLAGGPSYEQY
NA | TRBJ2-7 | TRBV6-5 | few | ASRPDLRSAYEQY
NA | TRBJ2-7 | TRBV5-8 | NA | ASSLNARGYEQY
NA | TRBJ2-7 | TRBV18 | NA | ASSPGSLSYEQY
NA | TRBJ2-5 | TRBV5-1 | few | ASSQQETQY
NA | TRBJ1-5 | TRBV18 | NA | ASSVMLAASHQPQH
NA | TRBJ2-3 | TRBV4-1 | once | ASSQEGLGANPTDTQY
TRBD2 | TRBJ2-1 | TRBV9 | NA | ASSVLGRADNEQF
NA | TRBJ2-3 | TRBV29-1 | NA | SVEGVGVDTQY
TRBD1 | TRBJ1-1 | TRBV2 | NA | ASSNLGQGRTSIST
NA | TRBJ1-5 | TRBV2 | NA | ASSEKAARMGQPQH
TRBD2 | TRBJ2-1 | TRBV5-4 | NA | ASSVTSGSRDGQF
NA | TRBJ2-7 | TRBV6-1 | NA | ASSDTGFPYEQY
NA | TRBJ2-1 | TRBV18 | NA | ASSPVAGEQF
NA | TRBJ2-3 | TRBV7-9 | NA | ASSSQGFRTDTQY
TRBD1 | TRBJ2-7 | TRBV30 | NA | AWSPRTGATYEQY
TRBD1 | TRBJ1-1 | TRBV18 | NA | ASSPLTGAIGMNTEAF
NA | TRBJ2-3 | TRBV28 | few | ASSTTRGARDTQY
NA | TRBJ1-5 | TRBV6-1 | NA | ASRQGAGNQPQH
TRBD2 | TRBJ2-7 | TRBV7-3 | NA | ASSSQAGAYEQY
NA | TRBJ2-2 | TRBV4-1 | NA | ASSQDPNTGELF
NA | TRBJ1-5 | TRBV14 | NA | ASSQTQGALDQPQH
NA | TRBJ2-3 | TRBV5-4 | NA | ASSLAEGAADTQY
NA | TRBJ1-5 | TRBV4-1 | NA | ASSQEHGQRSNQPQH
NA | TRBJ2-5 | TRBV28 | many | ASSRTGTLGKTQY
NA | TRBJ1-1 | TRBV9 | NA | ASSVGPNTNTEAF
TRBD2 | TRBJ2-7 | TRBV6-1 | once | ASIPTSGTYEQY
TRBD1 | TRBJ1-1 | TRBV5-4 | few | ASSHNRGETEAF